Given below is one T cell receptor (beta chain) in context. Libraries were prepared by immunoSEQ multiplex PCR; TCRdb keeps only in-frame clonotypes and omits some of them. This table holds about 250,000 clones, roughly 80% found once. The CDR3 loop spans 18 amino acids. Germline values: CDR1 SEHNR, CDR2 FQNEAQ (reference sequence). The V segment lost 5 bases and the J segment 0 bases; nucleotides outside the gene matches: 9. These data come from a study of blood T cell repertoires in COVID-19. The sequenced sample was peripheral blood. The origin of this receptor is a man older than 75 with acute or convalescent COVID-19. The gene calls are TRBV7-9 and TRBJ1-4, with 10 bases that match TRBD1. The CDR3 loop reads CASSPLHGQGATNEKLFF. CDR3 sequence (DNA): TGTGCCAGCAGCCCACTACACGGACAGGGGGCAACTAATGAAAAACTGTTTTTT.